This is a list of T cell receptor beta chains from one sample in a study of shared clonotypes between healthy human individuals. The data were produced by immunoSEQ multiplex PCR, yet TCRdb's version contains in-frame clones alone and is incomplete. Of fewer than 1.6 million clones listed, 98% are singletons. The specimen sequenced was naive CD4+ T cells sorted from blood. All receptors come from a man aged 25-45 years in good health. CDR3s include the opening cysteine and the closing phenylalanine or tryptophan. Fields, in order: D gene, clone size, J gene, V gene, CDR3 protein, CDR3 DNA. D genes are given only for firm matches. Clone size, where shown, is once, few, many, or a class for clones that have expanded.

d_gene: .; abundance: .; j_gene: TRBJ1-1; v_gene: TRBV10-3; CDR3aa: CAISTNMNTEAFF; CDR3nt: TGTGCCATCAGTACTAACATGAACACTGAAGCTTTCTTT
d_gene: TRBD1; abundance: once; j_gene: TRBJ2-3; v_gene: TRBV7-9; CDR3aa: CASSSDREADTQYF; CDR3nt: TGTGCCAGCAGCTCTGACAGGGAAGCAGATACGCAGTATTTT
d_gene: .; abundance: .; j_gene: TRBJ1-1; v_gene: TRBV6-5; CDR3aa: CASSTGHLNTEAFF; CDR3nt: TGTGCCAGCAGTACCGGACACCTAAACACTGAAGCTTTCTTT
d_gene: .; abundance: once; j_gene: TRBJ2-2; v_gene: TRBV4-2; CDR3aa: CASSQVAGANTGELFF; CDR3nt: TGTGCCAGCAGCCAAGTGGCAGGGGCGAACACCGGGGAGCTGTTTTTT
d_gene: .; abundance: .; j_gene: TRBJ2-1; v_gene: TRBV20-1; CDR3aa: CSARPARGFF; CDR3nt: TGCAGTGCTAGGCCCGCCAGGGGGTTCTTC
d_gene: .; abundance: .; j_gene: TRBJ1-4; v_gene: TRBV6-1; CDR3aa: CASSVTATNEKLFF; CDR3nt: TGTGCCAGCAGTGTGACAGCAACTAATGAAAAACTGTTTTTT
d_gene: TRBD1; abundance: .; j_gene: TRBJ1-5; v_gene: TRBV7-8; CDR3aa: CASSIRDSNSNQPQHF; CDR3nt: TGTGCCAGCAGCATAAGGGACAGCAATAGCAATCAGCCCCAGCATTTT
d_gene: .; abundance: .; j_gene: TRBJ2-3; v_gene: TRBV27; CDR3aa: CASSKWRGGPIDTQYF; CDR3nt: TGTGCCAGCAGCAAATGGCGGGGAGGACCTATAGATACGCAGTATTTT
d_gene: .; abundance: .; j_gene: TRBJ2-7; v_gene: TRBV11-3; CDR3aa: CASSLSDGSYEQYF; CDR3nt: TGTGCCAGCAGCTTATCAGACGGATCCTACGAGCAGTACTTC
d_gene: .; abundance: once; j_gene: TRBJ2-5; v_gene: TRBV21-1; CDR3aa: CASSPNSRAPRAEETQYF; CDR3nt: TGTGCCAGCAGCCCTAACTCCCGGGCCCCAAGGGCGGAAGAGACCCAGTACTTC
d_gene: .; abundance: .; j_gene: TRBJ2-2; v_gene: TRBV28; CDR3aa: CASRIPLITGELFF; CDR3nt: TGTGCCAGCAGAATCCCGTTGATAACCGGGGAGCTGTTTTTT
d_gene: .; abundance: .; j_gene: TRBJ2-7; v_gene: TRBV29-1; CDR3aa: CSVAGGYEQYF; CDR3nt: TGCAGCGTTGCCGGGGGCTACGAGCAGTACTTC
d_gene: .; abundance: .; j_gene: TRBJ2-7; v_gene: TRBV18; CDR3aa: CASSPPGLSSYEQYF; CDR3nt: TGTGCCAGCTCACCACCGGGACTGAGCTCCTACGAGCAGTACTTC
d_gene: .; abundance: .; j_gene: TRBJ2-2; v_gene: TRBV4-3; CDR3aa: CASSQVTGKIGELFF; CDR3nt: TGCGCCAGCAGCCAAGTAACAGGGAAAATCGGGGAGCTGTTTTTT
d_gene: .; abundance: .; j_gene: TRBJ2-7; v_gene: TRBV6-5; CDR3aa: CASGHGTRAIGEQYF; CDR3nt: TGTGCCAGCGGGCACGGGACAAGGGCTATAGGCGAGCAGTACTTC
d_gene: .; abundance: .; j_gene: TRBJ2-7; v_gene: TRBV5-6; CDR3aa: CASSLFGTGEQYF; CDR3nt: TGTGCCAGCAGCTTGTTTGGAACCGGAGAGCAGTACTTC
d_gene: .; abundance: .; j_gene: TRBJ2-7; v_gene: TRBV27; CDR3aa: CASSPPEGTYEQYF; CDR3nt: TGTGCCAGCAGTCCCCCAGAGGGGACCTACGAGCAGTACTTC
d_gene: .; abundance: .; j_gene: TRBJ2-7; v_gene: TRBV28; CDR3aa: CASSNSLLEQYF; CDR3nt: TGTGCCAGCAGTAATTCCCTTTTGGAGCAGTACTTC
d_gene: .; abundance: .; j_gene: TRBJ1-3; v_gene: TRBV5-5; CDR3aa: CASSLGLPFSGNTIYF; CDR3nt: TGTGCCAGCAGCTTGGGCCTTCCATTCTCTGGAAACACCATATATTTT
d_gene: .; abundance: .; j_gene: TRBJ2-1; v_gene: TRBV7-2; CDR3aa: CASNIFIGLEQFF; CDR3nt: TGTGCCAGCAACATCTTCATCGGCCTGGAGCAGTTCTTC
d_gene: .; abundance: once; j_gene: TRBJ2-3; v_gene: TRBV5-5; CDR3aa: CASRRTPGRTDTQYF; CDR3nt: TGTGCCAGCAGGCGTACTCCGGGACGCACAGATACGCAGTATTTT
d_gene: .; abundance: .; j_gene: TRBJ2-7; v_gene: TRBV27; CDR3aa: CASSLIDRSSYEQYF; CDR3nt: TGTGCCAGCAGTTTAATCGACAGAAGCTCCTACGAGCAGTACTTC
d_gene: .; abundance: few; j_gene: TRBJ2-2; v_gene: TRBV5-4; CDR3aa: CASSREGGSGELFF; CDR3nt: TGTGCCAGCAGCCGCGAGGGGGGGAGCGGGGAGCTGTTTTTT
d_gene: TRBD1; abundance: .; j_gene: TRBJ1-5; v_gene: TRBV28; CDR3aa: CASSPRQGADNQPQHF; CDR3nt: TGTGCCAGCAGTCCAAGACAGGGGGCGGACAATCAGCCCCAGCATTTT
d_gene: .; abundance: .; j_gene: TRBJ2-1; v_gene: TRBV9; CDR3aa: CASSSPDSAFHEQFF; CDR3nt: TGTGCCAGCAGCTCCCCCGATTCGGCTTTCCATGAGCAGTTCTTC
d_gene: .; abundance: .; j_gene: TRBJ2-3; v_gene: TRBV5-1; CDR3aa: CASLDGGSTDTQYF; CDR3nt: TGCGCCAGCCTGGATGGAGGCAGCACAGATACGCAGTATTTT
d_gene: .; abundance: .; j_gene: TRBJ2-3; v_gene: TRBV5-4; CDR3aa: CASSSPSSTDTQYF; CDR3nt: TGTGCCAGCAGCTCCCCATCGAGCACAGATACGCAGTATTTT
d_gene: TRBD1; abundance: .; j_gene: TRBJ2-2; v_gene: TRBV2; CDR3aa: CASRWTGGTGELFF; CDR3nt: TGTGCCAGCAGGTGGACAGGGGGCACCGGGGAGCTGTTTTTT
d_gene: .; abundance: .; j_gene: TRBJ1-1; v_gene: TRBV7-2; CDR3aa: CASSPRRRNTEAFF; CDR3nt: TGTGCCAGCAGCCCCCGTAGGAGAAACACTGAAGCTTTCTTT